The 5 T cell receptor beta chains reported below all come from one sample, sequenced in a study of beta chain features in type 1 diabetes. Expressed TCRB transcripts were sequenced because the isolated RNA had all been reverse transcribed beforehand. Sequencing used immunoSEQ multiplex PCR; TCRdb keeps in-frame clones, though not all of them. The table records 240,000 or so clones, 25% to 35% of them present only once. The sample was central memory CD4+ T cells from blood. The receptors here all came from a man aged 30 to 39 in good health.

This clone was found a few times. The chain carries TRBV9 and TRBJ1-5; 10 bases line up with TRBD1. The CDR3 consists of 15 residues. V gave up 4 bases and J gave up 3 bases; unmatched junction bases: 4. Germline V lookup: CDR1 SGDLS, CDR2 YYNGEE. CDR3 coding DNA: TGTGCCAGCAGCCGGGACAGGGGATCCAATCAGCCCCAGCATTTT. This translates into CASSRDRGSNQPQHF.

V usage is TRBV28 and J usage is TRBJ2-7; 7 positions match TRBD1. The trim removed 7 bases at V and 6 bases at J, leaving 18 bases unmatched. Looked up from germline, CDR1 is MDHEN and CDR2 is SYDVKM. The CDR3 loop spans 16 amino acids. The CDR3 sequence is CASTTRQGRGDAEQYF. The CDR3 nucleotides read TGTGCCAGCACCACCCGACAGGGAAGGGGCGATGCCGAGCAGTACTTC.

The J gene is TRBJ2-7, the V gene TRBV4-2; the D gene is possibly TRBD1 (6 bases). The CDR3 has 15 residues. Trimming took 0 bases from V and 3 from J, leaving 12 bases between them. Germline V lookup: CDR1 LGHNA, CDR2 YNFKEQ. The chain's CDR3 is CASSQEPRQVYEQYF. For the CDR3, the DNA is TGTGCCAGCAGCCAAGAACCGCGACAGGTCTACGAGCAGTACTTC.

This clone was recorded a few times. The rearrangement joins TRBV30 to TRBJ2-3, with D hard to call. The CDR3 is 14 residues long. Germline lookup yields CDR1 GTSNPN and CDR2 SVGIG (reference sequence). Trimming took off 3 bases at V and 1 base at J, with 11 bases between the two ends. The DNA for the CDR3 is TGTGCCTGGAGGCTGAATGGGGGCACAGATACGCAGTATTTT. Translation: CAWRLNGGTDTQYF.

The chain recombines TRBV6-5 with TRBJ1-6; D is perhaps TRBD1 (6 bases). Germline V gives CDR1 MNHEY, CDR2 SVGAGI. The CDR3 is made up of 15 amino acids. The V end was cut by 8 bases, the J end by 0 bases, with 11 bases between. The CDR3 DNA sequence: TGTGCCAGCCGGGAGGACAGCTCCTATAATTCACCCCTCCACTTT. It is translated as CASREDSSYNSPLHF.